Included here is one T cell receptor (beta chain) sequence, with context. The data stem from a study of blood T cell repertoires in COVID-19. Study in general: Spain, Italy and the United States supplied samples that represented acute and convalescent COVID-19. T cells, B-cell-depleted T cells, or PBMCs supplied cDNA or gDNA.

Germline V gene data show CDR1 as SQVTM and CDR2 as ANQGSEA. Deletions cut 7 bases from V and 1 base from J, with 13 bases between. The CDR3 sequence is 14 residues long. The authors' processing: Researchers report that nucleated cell counts were estimated from reference gene primer amplification. TCRdb's copy holds only in-frame clones and misses some; the assay was immunoSEQ multiplex PCR. V, J and clone size are taken as reported in that table, and D and trimming were inferred from the DNA itself. Of about 87,000 clones detected, about nine tenths appear once; the ten largest clones hold about 6.3%. Enrolment of Seattle patients took place during active infection, and they were followed longitudinally.

The chain joins TRBV29-1 to TRBJ2-2, with TRBD2 as a possible D gene (6 bases). The TCR sequence derives from a man aged 18 to 30 with COVID-19, enrolled during active disease. The sequenced material came from peripheral blood. Here the CDR3 reads CSGVLGGNTGELFF. The CDR3 DNA reads TGCAGCGGGGTACTGGGGGGGAACACCGGGGAGCTGTTTTTT.